What follows are 7 T cell receptor beta chains derived from one specimen sequenced in a study. TCRdb re-derived calls from the 5' RACE reads in MiXCR, one entry per CDR3 protein. The table lists under 35,000 distinct CDR3 sequences, around a quarter of them singletons. The specimen sequenced was memory CD4+ T cells sorted from blood. Subset here: memory CD4+ T cells, CD4+CD45RO+CD25-. The receptors were sampled from a female donor with breast cancer.

In its sample, this clonotype was seen a few times. The chain recombines TRBV20-1 with TRBJ1-1; 7 nucleotides align to TRBD1. CDR3 size: 14 residues. CDR1 and CDR2 (germline): DFQATT, SNEGSKA (reference sequence). The junction had 12 bases not matched to a gene; V was cut back by 7 bases and J by 4 bases. Written as DNA, the CDR3 is TGCAGTGACAGGGCCCAGGGGGACCTCACTGAAGCTTTCTTT. Translating gives CSDRAQGDLTEAFF.

This clonotype turned up a few times. The rearrangement links TRBV29-1 to TRBJ2-3, with 10 bases aligning to TRBD2. Per the germline V gene, CDR1 is SQVTM and CDR2 is ANQGSEA. V trimming: 6 bases; J trimming: 0 bases; junction bases outside the gene matches: 6. This CDR3 is 15 amino acids long. CDR3 DNA: TGCAGCGTGGTCGGACTAGCGGAAAGCACAGATACGCAGTATTTT. The encoded protein is CSVVGLAESTDTQYF.

The chain couples TRBV27 to TRBJ1-5, with a possible D match to TRBD1 (5 bases). In germline, CDR1 is MNHEY, CDR2 SMNVEV (reference sequence). With 3 bases removed from V and 7 bases from J, the gap between germline ends came to 10 bases. This CDR3 comprises 13 residues. The CDR3 here is CASSFTRGQPQHF. CDR3 nucleotides: TGTGCCAGCAGTTTCACCCGGGGCCAGCCCCAGCATTTT.

This chain uses TRBV6-2 or TRBV6-3 with TRBJ2-7; no clear D gene. The V and J ends lost 6 bases and 3 bases respectively, with 6 bases between them. The CDR3 runs to 11 residues. Per the germline V gene, CDR1 is MNHEY and CDR2 is SVGEGT. The CDR3 DNA reads TGTGCCAGCAGGAGAGACTACGAGCAGTACTTC. Translated, it gives CASRRDYEQYF.

This chain links TRBV27 with TRBJ1-2; D ambiguous. The CDR3 runs to 14 residues. The germline V gene has CDR1 MNHEY and CDR2 SMNVEV (reference sequence). Between the trimmed V and J ends, which lost 6 bases and 1 base, there was a span of 12 bases. CDR3 nucleotide sequence: TGTGCCAGCAGCCCCGGGCTGAATAACTATGGCTACACCTTC. Translation gives CASSPGLNNYGYTF.

Many counts were recorded for this clonotype. V is TRBV6-2 or TRBV6-3 and J is TRBJ2-1, with D possibly called TRBD1 or TRBD2 (5 bases each). V shed 4 bases and J shed 1 base, with 14 bases lying between them. The germline gives CDR1 MNHEY, CDR2 SVGEGT. CDR3 length: 16 amino acids. The CDR3 region is CASSFGTTKSYNEQFF. The CDR3 region has the DNA TGTGCCAGCAGTTTCGGGACGACCAAATCCTACAATGAGCAGTTCTTC.

Comments on this clonotype: This sequence may be a read error, since a much larger clone differs from it by one base. V usage is TRBV5-1 and J usage is TRBJ2-2; TRBD2 might be the D (6 bases). The V end lost 3 bases, the J end lost 4 bases, and 19 bases lay between the germline ends. This CDR3 comprises 17 residues. The germline gives CDR1 SGHRS, CDR2 YFSETQ. DNA of the CDR3: TGCGCCAGCAGCTGGGCGGGCGGGGAGGTGGCCACCGGGGAGCTGTTTTTT. Protein product: CASSWAGGEVATGELFF.